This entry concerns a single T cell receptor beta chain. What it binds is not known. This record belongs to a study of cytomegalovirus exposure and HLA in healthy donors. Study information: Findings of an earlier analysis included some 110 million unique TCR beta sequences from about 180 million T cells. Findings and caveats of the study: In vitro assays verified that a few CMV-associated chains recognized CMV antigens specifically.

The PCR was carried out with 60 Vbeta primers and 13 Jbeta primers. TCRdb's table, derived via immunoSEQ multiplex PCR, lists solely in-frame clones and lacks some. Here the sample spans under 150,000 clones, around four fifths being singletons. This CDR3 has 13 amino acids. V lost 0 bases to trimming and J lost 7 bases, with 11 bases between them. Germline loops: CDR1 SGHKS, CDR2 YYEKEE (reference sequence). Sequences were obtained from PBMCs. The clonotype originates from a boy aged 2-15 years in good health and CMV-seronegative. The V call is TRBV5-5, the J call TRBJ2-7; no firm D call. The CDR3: CASSLDSRPEQYF. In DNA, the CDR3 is TGTGCCAGCAGCTTGGACTCGCGGCCGGAGCAGTACTTC.